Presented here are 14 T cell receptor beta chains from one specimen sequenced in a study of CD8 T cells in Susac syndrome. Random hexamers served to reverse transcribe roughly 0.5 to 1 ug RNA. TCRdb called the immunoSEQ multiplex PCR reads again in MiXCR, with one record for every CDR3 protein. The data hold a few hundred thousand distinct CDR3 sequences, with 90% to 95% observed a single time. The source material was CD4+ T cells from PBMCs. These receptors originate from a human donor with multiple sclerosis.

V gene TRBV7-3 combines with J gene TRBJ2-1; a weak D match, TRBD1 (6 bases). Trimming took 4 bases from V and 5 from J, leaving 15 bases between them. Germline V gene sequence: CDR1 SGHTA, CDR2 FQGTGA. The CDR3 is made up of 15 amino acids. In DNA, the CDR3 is TGTGCCAGCAGCTCCCATGGTGGGGGCAACAATGAGCAGTTCTTC. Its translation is CASSSHGGGNNEQFF. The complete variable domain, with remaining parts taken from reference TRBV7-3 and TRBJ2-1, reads GAGVSQTPSNKVTEKGKYVELRCDPISGHTALYWYRQSLGQGPEFLIYFQGTGAADDSGLPNDRFFAVRPEGSVSTLKIQRTERGDSAVYLCASSSHGGGNNEQFFGPGTRLTVL.

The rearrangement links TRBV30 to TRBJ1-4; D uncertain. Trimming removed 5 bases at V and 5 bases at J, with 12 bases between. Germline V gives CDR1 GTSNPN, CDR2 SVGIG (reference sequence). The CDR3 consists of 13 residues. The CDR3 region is CAWGPTVNEKLFF. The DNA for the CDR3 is TGTGCCTGGGGCCCGACGGTAAATGAAAAACTGTTTTTT.

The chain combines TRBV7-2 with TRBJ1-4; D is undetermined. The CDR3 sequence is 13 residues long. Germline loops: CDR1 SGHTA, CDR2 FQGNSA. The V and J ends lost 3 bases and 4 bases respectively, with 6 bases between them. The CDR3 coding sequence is TGTGCCAGCAGCTTCGGCTTTAATGAAAAACTGTTTTTT. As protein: CASSFGFNEKLFF. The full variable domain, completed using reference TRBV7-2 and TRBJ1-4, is GAGVSQSPSNKVTEKGKDVELRCDPISGHTALYWYRQSLGQGLEFLIYFQGNSAPDKSGLPSDRFSAERTGGSVSTLTIQRTQQEDSAVYLCASSFGFNEKLFFGSGTQLSVL.

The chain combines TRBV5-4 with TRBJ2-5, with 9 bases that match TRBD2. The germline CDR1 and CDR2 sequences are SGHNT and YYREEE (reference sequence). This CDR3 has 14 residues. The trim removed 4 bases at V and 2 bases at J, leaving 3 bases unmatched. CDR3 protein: CASSTGLAQETQYF. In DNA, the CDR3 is TGTGCCAGCAGCACGGGACTAGCTCAAGAGACCCAGTACTTC.

The CDR3 protein is CASSSNRRGTEAFF. CDR3 sequence (DNA): TGTGCCAGCTCGTCCAACCGTAGAGGCACTGAAGCTTTCTTT. V usage is TRBV18 and J usage is TRBJ1-1, with D uncertain. V was trimmed by 6 bases and J by 4 bases, leaving 15 bases between them. Germline CDR1 is KGHSH and CDR2 is LQKENI. CDR3 size: 14 residues.

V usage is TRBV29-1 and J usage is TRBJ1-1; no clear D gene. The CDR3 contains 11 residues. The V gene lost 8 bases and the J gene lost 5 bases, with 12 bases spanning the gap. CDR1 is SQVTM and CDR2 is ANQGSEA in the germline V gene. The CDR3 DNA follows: TGCAGCCCACGCCTAGGGACTGAAGCTTTCTTT. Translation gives CSPRLGTEAFF.

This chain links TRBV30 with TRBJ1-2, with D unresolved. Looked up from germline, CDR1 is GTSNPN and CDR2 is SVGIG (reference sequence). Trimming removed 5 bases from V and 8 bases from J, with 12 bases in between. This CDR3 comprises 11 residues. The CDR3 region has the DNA TGTGCCTGGCTGCCCCAGACGGGCTACACCTTC. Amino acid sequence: CAWLPQTGYTF.

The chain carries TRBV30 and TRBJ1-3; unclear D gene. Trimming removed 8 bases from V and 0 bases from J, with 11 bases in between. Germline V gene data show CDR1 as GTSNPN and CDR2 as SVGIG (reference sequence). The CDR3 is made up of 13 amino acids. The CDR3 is CAEEQSSGNTIYF. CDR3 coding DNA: TGTGCCGAGGAGCAGAGCTCTGGAAACACCATATATTTT.

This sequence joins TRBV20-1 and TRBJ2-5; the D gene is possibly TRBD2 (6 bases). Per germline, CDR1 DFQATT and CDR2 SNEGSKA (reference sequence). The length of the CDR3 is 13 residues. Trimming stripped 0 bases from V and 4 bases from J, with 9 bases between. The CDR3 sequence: CSAREGGVETQYF. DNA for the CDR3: TGCAGTGCTAGAGAAGGAGGGGTAGAGACCCAGTACTTC.

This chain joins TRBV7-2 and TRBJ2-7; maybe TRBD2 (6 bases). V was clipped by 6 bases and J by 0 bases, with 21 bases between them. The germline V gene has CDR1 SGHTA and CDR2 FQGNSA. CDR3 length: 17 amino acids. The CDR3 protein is CASRPPGRGPSSYEQYF. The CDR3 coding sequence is TGTGCCAGCAGGCCTCCCGGGCGGGGACCTAGCTCCTACGAGCAGTACTTC.

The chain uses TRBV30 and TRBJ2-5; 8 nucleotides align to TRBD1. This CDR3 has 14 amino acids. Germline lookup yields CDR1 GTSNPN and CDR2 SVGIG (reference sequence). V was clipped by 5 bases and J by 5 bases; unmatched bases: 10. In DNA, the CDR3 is TGTGCCTGGGACTCAGGACAGGGCCACGAGACCCAGTACTTC. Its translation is CAWDSGQGHETQYF.

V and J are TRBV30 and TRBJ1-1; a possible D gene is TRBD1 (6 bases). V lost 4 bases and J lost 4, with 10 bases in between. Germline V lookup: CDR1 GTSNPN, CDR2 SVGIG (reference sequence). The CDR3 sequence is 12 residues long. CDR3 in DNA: TGTGCCTGGAACCAGGGGCCCACTGAAGCTTTCTTT. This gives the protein CAWNQGPTEAFF.

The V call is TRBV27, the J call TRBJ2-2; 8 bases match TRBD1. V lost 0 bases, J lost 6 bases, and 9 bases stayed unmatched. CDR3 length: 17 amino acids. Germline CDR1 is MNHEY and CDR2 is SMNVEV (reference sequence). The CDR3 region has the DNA TGTGCCAGCAGTTTATCTTCCGAGACAGGGGCTCCCGGGGAGCTGTTTTTT. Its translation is CASSLSSETGAPGELFF.

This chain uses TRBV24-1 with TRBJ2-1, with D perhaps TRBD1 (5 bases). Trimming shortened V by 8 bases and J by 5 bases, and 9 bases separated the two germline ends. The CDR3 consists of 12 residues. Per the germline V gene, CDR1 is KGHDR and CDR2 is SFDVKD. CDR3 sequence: CATTDSDNEQFF. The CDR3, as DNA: TGTGCCACCACAGACAGTGACAATGAGCAGTTCTTC.